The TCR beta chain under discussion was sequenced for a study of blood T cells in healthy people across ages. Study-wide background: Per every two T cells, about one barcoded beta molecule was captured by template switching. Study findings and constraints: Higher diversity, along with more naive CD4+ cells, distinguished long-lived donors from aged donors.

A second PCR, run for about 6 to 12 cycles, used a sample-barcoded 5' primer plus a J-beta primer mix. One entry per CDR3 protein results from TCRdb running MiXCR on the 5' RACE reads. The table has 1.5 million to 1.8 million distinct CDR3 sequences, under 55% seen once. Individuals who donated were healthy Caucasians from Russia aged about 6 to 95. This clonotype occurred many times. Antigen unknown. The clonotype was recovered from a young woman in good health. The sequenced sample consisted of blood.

CDR3 bases: TGTGCCAGCAGTTCCCGAACTCTCAAGGACAGGGGATTTTATGGCTACACCTTC. This translates into CASSSRTLKDRGFYGYTF. The rearrangement links TRBV7-2 to TRBJ1-2; 9 bases are a match to TRBD1. Germline V gives CDR1 SGHTA, CDR2 FQGNSA. This CDR3 is 18 amino acids long. V was clipped by 6 bases and J by 5 bases; unmatched bases: 19. Full variable domain (missing parts from reference TRBV7-2 and TRBJ1-2): GAGVSQSPSNKVTEKGKDVELRCDPISGHTALYWYRQSLGQGLEFLIYFQGNSAPDKSGLPSDRFSAERTGGSVSTLTIQRTQQEDSAVYLCASSSRTLKDRGFYGYTFGSGTRLTVV.